This TCR beta chain came from a study of molecular identifiers for immune sequencing clone quantification. Libraries of naive CD8 T cells were made from around 20,000 to 1,000,000 sorted cells. They used 10%, 30% or 50% RNA. General observations from the study: Amid 750,000 to 1,000,000 naive cells, spiked Jurkat TCR RNA from one cell was reportedly still detectable.

About this clonotype: Its antigen is unidentified.

The CDR3 loop spans 15 amino acids. Germline V gene data show CDR1 as DFQATT and CDR2 as SNEGSKA (reference sequence). V was shortened by 0 bases and J by 5 bases, with 14 bases between the two germline ends. Previously published methods and listed TCR primers were used for the bulk TCR libraries. Each CDR3 protein is one row after TCRdb ran MiXCR on the PCR reads. The repertoire holds some 580,000 distinct CDR3 sequences, with about 25% as singletons. The chain links TRBV20-1 to TRBJ2-1; D unresolved. The clonotype comes from a human donor in good health. Some libraries in this study had Jurkat cell RNA spiked in. Sequenced material: naive CD8+ T cells from blood, with Jurkat cell RNA spiked in. Sample subset: FACS-sorted CD8+CD4-CCR7+CD45RA+ naive T cells. CDR3: CSARDRRRWDNEQFF. CDR3 in DNA: TGCAGTGCTAGAGATCGTCGGAGATGGGACAATGAGCAGTTCTTC.